This T cell receptor beta chain was identified in a study of T cells in women clearing cervical HPV infection. Across the whole study: No precancer developed; the control's incident HPV16 infection cleared within 12 months. Findings and limits, study-wide: TRBV6-7 abundance was lower in cases than controls (around 0.1% versus 0.15%). Combining TCR richness with V gene abundances gave roughly 0.84 AUC.

CDR1 is SGHRS, CDR2 YFSETQ, per germline. The CDR3 is 14 amino acids. Trimming took off 2 bases at V and 5 bases at J, with 11 bases between the two ends. Dot-blot hybridization genotyped cervical HPV amplified with MY09/MY11 PCR. To note about this clone: The antigen is not known. Read coverage stops 3 residues before the CDR3 terminus; the germline J gene supplies the remainder.

The data were produced by immunoSEQ multiplex PCR, yet TCRdb's version contains in-frame clones alone and is incomplete. This table holds about 25,000 clones. The TCR originated in a woman aged 18 to 75 with a cervical HPV16 infection that either progressed to CIN3+ or cleared (not recorded which). The chain links TRBV5-1 to TRBJ2-1; maybe TRBD1 (6 bases). Sequencing was performed on blood buffy coat. This CDR3 reads CASSLGDKHNEQFF. The covered CDR3 bases are TGCGCCAGCAGCTTAGGGGACAAACACAATGAG.